These 27 T cell receptor beta chains share one sample of origin, sequenced in a study of shared clonotypes between healthy human individuals. The assay was immunoSEQ multiplex PCR, and TCRdb's table has in-frame clones only and misses some. The table shows about 460,000 clones, with 60% to 80% occurring only once. What was sequenced was PBMCs. These receptors originate from a woman in her 40s in good health. Some clones in this sample may be carry-over from other donors' samples.

The chain employs TRBV19 and TRBJ2-7; D gene ambiguous. Trimming removed 3 bases at V and 1 base at J, with 4 bases between. The CDR3 spans 12 residues. The V gene's germline CDR1 is LNHDA and CDR2 SQIVND (reference sequence). The CDR3 here is CASSMRSYEQYF. The CDR3 coding sequence is TGTGCCAGTAGTATGAGGTCCTACGAGCAGTACTTC.

In regard to this clone: This sequence is one base from a far larger clone and is likely a read error. Other DNA variants within this sample encode the same CDR3. The gene calls are TRBV11-2 and TRBJ2-3; 12 nucleotides match TRBD2. In germline, CDR1 is SGHAT, CDR2 FQNNGV. The CDR3 is made up of 19 amino acids. The CDR3: CASSFERTLAGGSTDTQYF. Here the CDR3 DNA reads TGTGCCAGCAGCTTCGAACGGACGCTAGCGGGAGGGAGCACAGACACGCAGTATTTT. The full variable domain, completed using reference TRBV11-2 and TRBJ2-3, is EAGVAQSPRYKIIEKRQSVAFWCNPISGHATLYWYQQILGQGPKLLIQFQNNGVVDDSQLPKDRFSAERLKGVDSTLKIQPAKLEDSAVYLCASSFERTLAGGSTDTQYFGPGTRLTVL.

This chain uses TRBV2 with TRBJ2-7; TRBD2 agrees at 7 bases. V was pared by 5 bases and J by 4 bases, with 8 bases of the junction left unmatched. This CDR3 comprises 14 residues. CDR1 is SNHLY, CDR2 FYNNEI, per germline. CDR3 bases: TGTGCCAGCAGTCCTATGGGAGGGCCTTACGAGCAGTACTTC. This encodes CASSPMGGPYEQYF.

This clone has just one count. The V and J genes are TRBV29-1 and TRBJ2-2; D might be TRBD2 (5 bases). Germline CDR1 reads SQVTM; CDR2 reads ANQGSEA. This CDR3 is built from 11 residues. V shed 6 bases and J shed 5 bases, with 7 bases lying between them. CDR3 DNA sequence: TGCAGCGTCGAGGGAACCGGGGAGCTGTTTTTT. Translation gives CSVEGTGELFF.

The chain uses TRBV6-5 and TRBJ1-4; D unresolved. Germline V gene lookup returns CDR1 MNHEY and CDR2 SVGAGI. This CDR3 region has 12 residues. The V end lost 8 bases, the J end lost 8 bases, and 12 bases lay between the germline ends. This chain's CDR3 is CASGFAPEKLFF. The CDR3 coding sequence is TGTGCCAGCGGTTTCGCCCCCGAAAAACTGTTTTTT.

This clone came up many times. The chain has TRBV19 and TRBJ2-3; D may be TRBD1 or TRBD2 (6 bases each). The CDR3 has 18 residues. In germline, CDR1 is LNHDA, CDR2 SQIVND (reference sequence). Trimming shortened V by 1 base and J by 5 bases, and 22 bases separated the two germline ends. The CDR3 coding sequence is TGTGCCAGTAGTATAGGAGAAGGGGGAGCACTAGCAGGAGATACGCAGTATTTT. The encoded protein is CASSIGEGGALAGDTQYF.

Points on this clone: This likely came from a read error, as a far larger clone is one base away. No conserved phenylalanine or tryptophan is present at the end of the CDR3, so a read error is the likely explanation. This rearrangement joins TRBV30 to TRBJ1-1, with a tentative D call TRBD1 (5 bases). The germline gives CDR1 GTSNPN, CDR2 SVGIG (reference sequence). The CDR3 length is 13 residues. Trimming stripped 2 bases from V and 4 bases from J, with 11 bases between. CDR3 coding DNA: TGTGCCTGGAGTCCCCGGGGGAGCACTGAAGCTTTCCTT. It codes for CAWSPRGSTEAFL.

The rearrangement joins TRBV4-1 to TRBJ1-5; D is unresolved. Trimming shortened V by 4 bases and J by 7 bases, and 11 bases separated the two germline ends. CDR3 length equals 13 residues. From germline, CDR1 is MGHRA and CDR2 YSYEKL. The DNA of the CDR3 is TGCGCCAGCAGCCTAACCCATACCCAGCCCCAGCATTTT. This sequence encodes CASSLTHTQPQHF.

This clone was recorded a few times. The chain uses TRBV27 and TRBJ1-2, with TRBD1 matching over 7 bases. Germline V gene sequence: CDR1 MNHEY, CDR2 SMNVEV (reference sequence). V gave up 4 bases and J gave up 2 bases; unmatched junction bases: 7. The CDR3 runs to 15 residues. The CDR3 sequence is CASSYRAGGNYGYTF. CDR3 nucleotide sequence: TGTGCCAGCAGTTATCGAGCAGGGGGAAACTATGGCTACACCTTC.

V is TRBV5-1 and J is TRBJ1-1; the D is unclear. Germline-derived CDR1 and CDR2 are SGHRS and YFSETQ. Trimming cost V 3 bases and J 4 bases, with 10 bases left between them. The CDR3 extends over 13 amino acids. The CDR3 is CASSSPPRTEAFF. In DNA form, the CDR3 reads TGCGCCAGCAGCTCCCCCCCCCGCACTGAAGCTTTCTTT.

The genes are TRBV11-2 and TRBJ2-5, with D maybe TRBD2 (5 bases). With 1 base removed from V and 2 bases from J, the gap between germline ends came to 11 bases. This CDR3 has 15 amino acids. CDR1 and CDR2 (germline): SGHAT, FQNNGV. The CDR3 coding sequence is TGTGCCAGCAGCTTAGGGACTGGTGGTCAAGAGACCCAGTACTTC. This sequence encodes CASSLGTGGQETQYF.

This clone was detected only once. This chain links TRBV5-6 with TRBJ2-1, with no clear D. Germline CDR1 is SGHDT and CDR2 is YYEEEE. The V end was cut by 7 bases, the J end by 5 bases, with 7 bases between. The CDR3 contains 11 residues. CDR3 DNA: TGTGCCAGCCACACACACAATGAGCAGTTCTTC. Encoded protein: CASHTHNEQFF.

This clone was detected once. This chain links TRBV5-1 with TRBJ2-5, with 10 nucleotides matching TRBD1. The end of the DNA aligns better with TRBJ2-7, so the J call may be wrong. Germline V gene lookup returns CDR1 SGHRS and CDR2 YFSETQ. The CDR3 is 16 residues long. CDR3 nucleotide sequence: TGCGCCAGCAGCTTCAACCCCGGGACAGGGGAACACGAGCAGTACTTC. Its translation is CASSFNPGTGEHEQYF.

This clone was detected only once. The chain couples TRBV7-2 to TRBJ2-3; 10 nucleotides match TRBD1. The ends lost 2 bases at V and 4 bases at J; junction bases unmatched: 12. The germline gives CDR1 SGHTA, CDR2 FQGNSA. This CDR3 has 18 amino acids. This chain's CDR3 is CASSLWSGDRGLSDTQYF. CDR3 coding DNA: TGTGCCAGCAGCTTATGGTCAGGGGACAGGGGATTATCAGATACGCAGTATTTT.

The chain joins TRBV7-8 to TRBJ2-3, with D unresolved. Trimming stripped 5 bases from V and 0 bases from J, with 3 bases between. Per germline, CDR1 SGHVS and CDR2 FQNEAQ. This CDR3 contains 12 residues. The DNA of the CDR3 is TGTGCCAGCAGCGAAAGCACAGATACGCAGTATTTT. Its translation is CASSESTDTQYF. The full variable domain, completed using reference TRBV7-8 and TRBJ2-3, is GAGVSQSPRYKVAKRGQDVALRCDPISGHVSLFWYQQALGQGPEFLTYFQNEAQLDKSGLPSDRFFAERPEGSVSTLKIQRTQQEDSAVYLCASSESTDTQYFGPGTRLTVL.

The genes are TRBV5-6 and TRBJ2-5; 10 nucleotides match TRBD1. The CDR3 runs to 15 residues. CDR1 is SGHDT, CDR2 YYEEEE, per germline. The V gene end was trimmed by 0 bases and the J gene end by 6 bases; junction bases not matched to a gene: 5. Written as DNA, the CDR3 is TGTGCCAGCAGCTTGGGGGGACAGGGGTTTCAGACCCAGTACTTC. Translating it yields CASSLGGQGFQTQYF.

The chain employs TRBV2 and TRBJ1-1; D not resolved. This CDR3 contains 14 residues. Germline V gene sequence: CDR1 SNHLY, CDR2 FYNNEI. V lost 6 bases to trimming and J lost 4 bases, with 15 bases between them. In DNA form, the CDR3 reads TGTGCCAGCAGCAAACACCAGGATTCCACTGAAGCTTTCTTT. Its translation: CASSKHQDSTEAFF.

The DNA of the CDR3 is TGTGCCAGCAGTGCTAGGGGGGGAAGCTATGGCTACACCTTC. It codes for CASSARGGSYGYTF. The chain carries TRBV25-1 and TRBJ1-2, with a weak D call TRBD1 (6 bases). Germline V lookup: CDR1 MGHDK, CDR2 SYGVNS. Trimming shortened V by 4 bases and J by 4 bases, and 13 bases separated the two germline ends. This CDR3 is built from 14 residues.

The CDR3 DNA follows: TGTGCCAGCAGCTCCTCTGGGGCCAACGTCCTGACTTTC. Residues: CASSSSGANVLTF. The rearrangement uses TRBV7-9 and TRBJ2-6; D remains unclear. Germline assignment: CDR1 SEHNR and CDR2 FQNEAQ (reference sequence). The CDR3 consists of 13 residues. Deletions cut 4 bases from V and 0 bases from J, with 1 base between. The full variable domain, in which reference TRBV7-9 and TRBJ2-6 provide the parts outside the CDR3, is DTGVSQNPRHKITKRGQNVTFRCDPISEHNRLYWYRQTLGQGPEFLTYFQNEAQLEKSRLLSDRFSAERPKGSFSTLEIQRTEQGDSAMYLCASSSSGANVLTFGAGSRLTVL.

To note about this clone: This likely traces to a read error, being one base from a far larger clone. V usage is TRBV4-1 and J usage is TRBJ2-2; D unclear. Looked up from germline, CDR1 is MGHRA and CDR2 is YSYEKL. This CDR3 region has 18 residues. Trimming removed 0 bases from V and 1 base from J, with 15 bases in between. CDR3 sequence reads: CASSQEGPQAMNTGELFF. The CDR3 region has the DNA TGCGCCAGCAGCCAAGAAGGTCCGCAGGCCATGAACACCGGGGAGCTGTTTTTT.

The chain links TRBV2 to TRBJ2-2; D tentatively reads TRBD1 or TRBD2 (6 bases each). Germline CDR1 SNHLY, CDR2 FYNNEI. This CDR3 contains 13 residues. Deletions cut 8 bases from V and 4 bases from J, with 11 bases between. The CDR3 bases are TGTGCCAGCGTCAAGGGGGGCACCGGGGAGCTGTTTTTT. This encodes CASVKGGTGELFF.

This chain joins TRBV5-1 and TRBJ1-3; 7 nucleotides agree with TRBD1. J was trimmed by 4 bases and V by 4 bases; bases with no gene match: 8. The CDR3 is 15 amino acids. Germline V gene data show CDR1 as SGHRS and CDR2 as YFSETQ. The CDR3 nucleotides read TGCGCCAGCAGCCCGGCCGGGACAGCAGGAAACACCATATATTTT. Amino acids: CASSPAGTAGNTIYF.

The rearrangement uses TRBV9 and TRBJ2-2, with 8 bases fitting TRBD2. The germline gives CDR1 SGDLS, CDR2 YYNGEE. J lost 0 bases, V lost 4 bases, and 5 bases had no gene match. The CDR3 spans 16 residues. The CDR3 spells CASSFKAGANTGELFF. DNA for the CDR3: TGTGCCAGCAGCTTCAAAGCGGGAGCGAACACCGGGGAGCTGTTTTTT.

The chain is built from TRBV2 and TRBJ1-1; D might be TRBD1 (6 bases). The length of the CDR3 is 13 residues. Germline loops: CDR1 SNHLY, CDR2 FYNNEI. The ends were cut back, 11 bases at V and 0 bases at J, with 13 bases in the middle. Written as DNA, the CDR3 is TGTGCCGGAATACAGGGCCTGAACACTGAAGCTTTCTTT. Protein: CAGIQGLNTEAFF.

Regarding this clone: A much larger clone is a single base away; this may be a read error. The rearrangement joins TRBV5-6 to TRBJ2-5, with TRBD1 as a possible D gene (5 bases). The CDR3 sequence is 16 residues long. Germline V lookup: CDR1 SGHDT, CDR2 YYEEEE. CDR3 sequence: CASSLAAGPAQEAQYF. In DNA form, the CDR3 reads TGTGCCAGCAGCTTGGCCGCAGGGCCCGCCCAAGAGGCCCAGTACTTC.

This rearrangement joins TRBV6-5 to TRBJ1-1; weak D call: TRBD1 (6 bases). This CDR3 contains 15 residues. Trimming took 7 bases from V and 0 from J, leaving 15 bases between them. Germline assignment: CDR1 MNHEY and CDR2 SVGAGI. The CDR3 DNA is TGTGCCAGCACGGGAGGGGGGGCTATGAACACTGAAGCTTTCTTT. Translated, it gives CASTGGGAMNTEAFF.

As regards this clone: One end of the junction fails to match germline, which may point to a read error. The V call is TRBV2, the J call TRBJ2-7; the match to TRBD1 covers 7 bases. Germline V gene sequence: CDR1 SNHLY, CDR2 FYNNEI. This CDR3 is built from 10 residues. The CDR3, as DNA: TGTGCCAGCAGTGCGGGACAGCCGAACTTC. This sequence encodes CASSAGQPNF.